This T cell receptor (beta chain) came from a study of blood T cell repertoires in COVID-19. About the research overall: Sites in the United States, Italy and Spain provided acute and convalescent COVID-19 samples. T cells, B-cell-depleted T cells, or PBMCs provided the cDNA or gDNA that served as material.

The CDR3 spans 12 residues. V dropped 5 bases and J dropped 4 bases, with 6 bases sitting between them. Germline loops: CDR1 SEHNR, CDR2 FQNEAQ (reference sequence). Study processing details: Amplification of reference gene primers provided the estimated nucleated cell counts. Libraries were prepared by immunoSEQ multiplex PCR; TCRdb keeps only in-frame clonotypes and omits some of them. D and trimming were read from the DNA, whereas the V and J calls and clone size are those reported in that table. The sample consists of tens of thousands of clones, 75% to 95% of them appearing once. Sequencing was carried out using peripheral blood. V gene TRBV7-9 combines with J gene TRBJ2-1; the D is unclear. The receptor was isolated from a woman aged 80 or older with acute or convalescent COVID-19. CDR3 DNA sequence: TGTGCCAGCAGCGGGCGTTACAATGAGCAGTTCTTC. Translation gives CASSGRYNEQFF.